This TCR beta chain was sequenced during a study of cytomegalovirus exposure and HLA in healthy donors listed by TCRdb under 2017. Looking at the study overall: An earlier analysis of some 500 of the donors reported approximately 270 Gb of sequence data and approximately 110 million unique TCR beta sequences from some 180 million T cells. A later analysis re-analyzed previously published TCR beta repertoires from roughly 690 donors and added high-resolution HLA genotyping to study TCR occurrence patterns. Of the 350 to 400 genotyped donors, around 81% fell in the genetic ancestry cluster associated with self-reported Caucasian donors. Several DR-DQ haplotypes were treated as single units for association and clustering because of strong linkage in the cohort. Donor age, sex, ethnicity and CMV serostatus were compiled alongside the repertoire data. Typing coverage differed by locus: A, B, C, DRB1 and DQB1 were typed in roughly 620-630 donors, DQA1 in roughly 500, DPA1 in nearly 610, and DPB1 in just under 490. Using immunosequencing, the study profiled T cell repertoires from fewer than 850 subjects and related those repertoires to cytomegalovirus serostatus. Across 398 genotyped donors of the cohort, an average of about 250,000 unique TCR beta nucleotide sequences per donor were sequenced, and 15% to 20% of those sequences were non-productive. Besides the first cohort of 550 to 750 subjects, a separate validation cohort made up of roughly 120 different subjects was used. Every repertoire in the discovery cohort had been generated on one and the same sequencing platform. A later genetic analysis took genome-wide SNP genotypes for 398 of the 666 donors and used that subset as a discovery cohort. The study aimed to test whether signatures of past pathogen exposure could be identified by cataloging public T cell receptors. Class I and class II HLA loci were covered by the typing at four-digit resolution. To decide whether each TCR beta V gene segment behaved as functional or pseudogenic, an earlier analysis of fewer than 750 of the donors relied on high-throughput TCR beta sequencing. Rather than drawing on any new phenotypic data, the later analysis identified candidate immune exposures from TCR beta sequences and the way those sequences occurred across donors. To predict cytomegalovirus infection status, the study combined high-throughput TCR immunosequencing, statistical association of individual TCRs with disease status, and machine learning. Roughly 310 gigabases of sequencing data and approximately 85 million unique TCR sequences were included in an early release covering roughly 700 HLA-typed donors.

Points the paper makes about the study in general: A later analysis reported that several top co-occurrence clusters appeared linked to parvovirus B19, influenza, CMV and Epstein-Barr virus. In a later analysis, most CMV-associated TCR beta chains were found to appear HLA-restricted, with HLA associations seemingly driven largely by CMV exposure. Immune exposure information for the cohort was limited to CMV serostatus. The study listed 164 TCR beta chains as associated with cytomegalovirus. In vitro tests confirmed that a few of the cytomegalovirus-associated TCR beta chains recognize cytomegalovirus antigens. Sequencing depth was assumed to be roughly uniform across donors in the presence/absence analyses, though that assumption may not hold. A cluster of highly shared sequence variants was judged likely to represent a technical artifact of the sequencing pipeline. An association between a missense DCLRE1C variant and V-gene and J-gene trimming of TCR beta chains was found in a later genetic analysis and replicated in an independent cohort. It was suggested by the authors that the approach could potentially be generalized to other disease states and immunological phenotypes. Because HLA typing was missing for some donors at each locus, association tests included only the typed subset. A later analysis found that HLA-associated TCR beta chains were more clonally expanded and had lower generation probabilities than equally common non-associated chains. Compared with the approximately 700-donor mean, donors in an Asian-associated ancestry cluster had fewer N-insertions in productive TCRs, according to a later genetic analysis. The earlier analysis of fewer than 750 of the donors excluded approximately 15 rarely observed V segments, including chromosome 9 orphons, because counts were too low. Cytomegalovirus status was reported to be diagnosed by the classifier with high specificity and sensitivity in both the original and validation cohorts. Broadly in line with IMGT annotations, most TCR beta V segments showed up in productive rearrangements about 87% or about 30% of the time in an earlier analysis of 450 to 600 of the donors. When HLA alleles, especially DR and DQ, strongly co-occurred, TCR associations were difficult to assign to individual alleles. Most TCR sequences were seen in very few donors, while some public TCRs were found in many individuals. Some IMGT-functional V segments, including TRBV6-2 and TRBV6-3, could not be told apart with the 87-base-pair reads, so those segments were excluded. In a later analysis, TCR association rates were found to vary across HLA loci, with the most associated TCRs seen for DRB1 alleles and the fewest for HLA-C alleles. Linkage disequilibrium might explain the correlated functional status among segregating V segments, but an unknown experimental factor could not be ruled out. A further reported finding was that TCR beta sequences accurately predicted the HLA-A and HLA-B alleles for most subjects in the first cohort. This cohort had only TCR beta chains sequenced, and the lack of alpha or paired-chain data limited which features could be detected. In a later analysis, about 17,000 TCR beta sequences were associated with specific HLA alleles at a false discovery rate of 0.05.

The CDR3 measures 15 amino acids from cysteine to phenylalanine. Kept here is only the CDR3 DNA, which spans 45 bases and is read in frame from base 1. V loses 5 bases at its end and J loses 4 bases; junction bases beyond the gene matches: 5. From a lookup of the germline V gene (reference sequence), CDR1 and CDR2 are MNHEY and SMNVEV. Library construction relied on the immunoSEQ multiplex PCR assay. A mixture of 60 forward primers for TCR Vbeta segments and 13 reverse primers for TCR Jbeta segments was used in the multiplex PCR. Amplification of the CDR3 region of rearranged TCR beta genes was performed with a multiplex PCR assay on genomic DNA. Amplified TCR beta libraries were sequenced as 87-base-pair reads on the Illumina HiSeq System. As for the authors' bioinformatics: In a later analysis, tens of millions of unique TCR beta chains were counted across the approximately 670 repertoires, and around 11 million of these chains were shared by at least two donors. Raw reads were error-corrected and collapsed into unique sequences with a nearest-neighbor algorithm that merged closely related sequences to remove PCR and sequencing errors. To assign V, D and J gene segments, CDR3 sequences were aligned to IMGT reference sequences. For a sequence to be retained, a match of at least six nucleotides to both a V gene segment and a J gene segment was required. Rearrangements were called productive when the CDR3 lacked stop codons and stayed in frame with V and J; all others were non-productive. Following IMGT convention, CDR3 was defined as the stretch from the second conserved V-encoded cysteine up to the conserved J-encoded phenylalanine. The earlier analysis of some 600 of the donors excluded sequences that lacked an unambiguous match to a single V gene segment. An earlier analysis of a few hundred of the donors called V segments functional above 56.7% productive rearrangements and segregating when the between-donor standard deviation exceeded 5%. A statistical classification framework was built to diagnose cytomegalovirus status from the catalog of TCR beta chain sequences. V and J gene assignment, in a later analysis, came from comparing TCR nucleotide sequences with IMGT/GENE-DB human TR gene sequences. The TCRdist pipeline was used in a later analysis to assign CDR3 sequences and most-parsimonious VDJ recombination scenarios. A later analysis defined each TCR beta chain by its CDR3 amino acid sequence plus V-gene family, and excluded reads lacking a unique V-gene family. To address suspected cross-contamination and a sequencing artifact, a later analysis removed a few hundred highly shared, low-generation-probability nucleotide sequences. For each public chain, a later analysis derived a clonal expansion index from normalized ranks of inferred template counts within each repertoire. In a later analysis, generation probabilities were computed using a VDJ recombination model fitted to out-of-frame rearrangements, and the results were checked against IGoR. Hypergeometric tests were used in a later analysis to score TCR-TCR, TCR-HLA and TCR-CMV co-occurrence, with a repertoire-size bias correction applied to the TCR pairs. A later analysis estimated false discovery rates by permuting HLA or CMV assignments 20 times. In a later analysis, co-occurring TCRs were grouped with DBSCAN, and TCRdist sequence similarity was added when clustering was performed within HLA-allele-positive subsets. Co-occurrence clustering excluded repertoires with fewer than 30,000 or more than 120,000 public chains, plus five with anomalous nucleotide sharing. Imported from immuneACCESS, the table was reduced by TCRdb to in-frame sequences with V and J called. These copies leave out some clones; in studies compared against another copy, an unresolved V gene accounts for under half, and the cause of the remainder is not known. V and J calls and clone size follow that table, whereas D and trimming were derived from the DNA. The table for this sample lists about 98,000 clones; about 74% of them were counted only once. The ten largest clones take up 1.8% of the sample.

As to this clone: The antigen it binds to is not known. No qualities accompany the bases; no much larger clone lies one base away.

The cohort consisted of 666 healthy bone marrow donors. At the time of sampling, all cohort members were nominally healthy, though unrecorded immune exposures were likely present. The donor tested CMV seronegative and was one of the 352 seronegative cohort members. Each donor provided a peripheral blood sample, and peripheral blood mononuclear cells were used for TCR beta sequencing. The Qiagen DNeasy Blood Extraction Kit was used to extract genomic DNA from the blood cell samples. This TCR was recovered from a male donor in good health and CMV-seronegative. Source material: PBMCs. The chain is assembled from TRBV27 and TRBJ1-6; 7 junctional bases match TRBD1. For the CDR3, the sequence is CASSTPGGYNSPLHF. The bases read TGTGCCAGCAGTACCCCAGGGGGATATAATTCACCCCTCCACTTT.